A selection of T cell receptor beta chains follows, all from one sample in a study of T-cell memory formation after mild COVID-19. TCRdb reprocessed the 5' RACE reads via MiXCR and lists one record per CDR3 protein. In the table there are about 560,000 distinct CDR3 sequences, approximately 15% of which are singletons. Sequences were obtained from PBMCs or a T cell subset sorted from them (not recorded which). The receptors stem from an adult woman who had mild COVID-19 (a few samples of this study predate the infection). Cell type and time point are not known. Each CDR3 is given with its conserved first and last residue. The D gene is left open where the match is weak. For some rows the clone size is stated as once, few or many, or as a class when expanded; others skip it.

-	TRBV3-1	TRBJ2-7	-	CASSQGWVGAGSYEQYF	TGTGCCAGCAGCCAAGGATGGGTTGGGGCAGGGAGCTACGAGCAGTACTTC
-	TRBV7-6	TRBJ2-5	few	CASSSGPRIGGFKETQYF	TGTGCCAGCAGTAGCGGACCCCGGATCGGGGGCTTCAAAGAGACCCAGTACTTC
-	TRBV5-5	TRBJ2-1	few	CASSLPVNEQFF	TGTGCCAGCAGCTTGCCGGTCAATGAGCAGTTCTTC
-	TRBV14	TRBJ2-7	few	CASSQDFQGREYF	TGTGCCAGCAGCCAAGATTTCCAGGGGCGTGAGTACTTC
TRBD2	TRBV20-1	TRBJ2-1	few	CSASGRMGLAGGPRSYNEQFF	TGCAGTGCTAGTGGCAGGATGGGACTAGCGGGAGGGCCTCGATCCTACAATGAGCAGTTCTTC
TRBD1	TRBV20-1	TRBJ1-2	-	CSAGDRGYGYTF	TGCAGTGCTGGGGACAGGGGATATGGCTACACCTTC
-	TRBV7-9	TRBJ2-5	few	CASSLDRVPQETQYF	TGTGCCAGCAGCTTAGACAGGGTTCCCCAAGAGACCCAGTACTTC
TRBD1	TRBV7-9	TRBJ2-7	-	CASSLGQGNSYEQYF	TGTGCCAGCAGCTTAGGACAGGGGAACTCCTACGAGCAGTACTTC
TRBD2	TRBV9	TRBJ2-1	-	CASSGHWTSSTSNEQFF	TGTGCCAGCAGCGGACACTGGACTAGCTCTACGTCCAATGAGCAGTTCTTC
TRBD1	TRBV7-7	TRBJ2-1	many	CASSLGQYNEQFF	TGTGCCAGCAGCTTGGGACAGTACAATGAGCAGTTCTTC
TRBD1	TRBV19	TRBJ2-5	few	CASSMDRAETQYF	TGTGCCAGTAGTATGGACAGGGCAGAGACCCAGTACTTC
-	TRBV27	TRBJ2-3	-	CASSSGPITDTQYF	TGTGCCAGCAGTTCCGGACCGATCACAGATACGCAGTATTTT
-	TRBV30	TRBJ2-3	few	CAWSPSTDTQYF	TGTGCCTGGAGTCCTAGCACAGATACGCAGTATTTT
-	TRBV5-4	TRBJ2-1	few	CAAREETYNEQFF	TGTGCCGCGAGGGAGGAAACCTACAATGAGCAGTTCTTC
TRBD2	TRBV2	TRBJ2-3	few	CASSELASGGTDTQYF	TGTGCCAGCAGTGAATTGGCTAGCGGGGGCACAGATACGCAGTATTTT
TRBD2	TRBV5-1	TRBJ2-2	few	CASSLPQPGTSGRANTGELFF	TGCGCCAGCAGCTTACCCCAACCTGGCACTAGCGGGAGGGCCAACACCGGGGAGCTGTTTTTT
TRBD1	TRBV12-3/TRBV12-4	TRBJ2-2	-	CASRFLWGQGAGELFF	TGTGCCAGCAGATTCCTGTGGGGACAGGGCGCCGGGGAGCTGTTTTTT
-	TRBV6-2/TRBV6-3	TRBJ2-3	-	CASSRIRDTQYF	TGTGCCAGCAGTCGGATCAGGGATACGCAGTATTTT
-	TRBV29-1	TRBJ1-1	many	CSVEGTGNTEAFF	TGCAGCGTTGAAGGCACGGGGAACACTGAAGCTTTCTTT
TRBD2	TRBV5-6	TRBJ2-1	-	CASSLGLAGEDEQFF	TGTGCCAGCAGCTTAGGACTAGCGGGAGAGGATGAGCAGTTCTTC
-	TRBV7-2	TRBJ1-5	-	CASSLRGIYSNQPQHF	TGTGCCAGCAGCTTAAGAGGGATTTATAGCAATCAGCCCCAGCATTTT
TRBD1	TRBV19	TRBJ2-7	-	CASSRGQPYEQYF	TGTGCCAGTAGTAGGGGACAGCCCTACGAGCAGTACTTC
TRBD2	TRBV6-5	TRBJ2-7	few	CASSLERGSGSYEQYF	TGTGCCAGCAGCCTAGAGCGGGGCAGTGGCTCCTACGAGCAGTACTTC
-	TRBV6-2/TRBV6-3	TRBJ2-1	-	CASTKLSRGLNNEQFF	TGTGCCAGCACTAAGTTAAGTAGGGGTCTCAACAATGAGCAGTTCTTC
-	TRBV6-6	TRBJ2-5	few	CASSYSRRGQETQYF	TGTGCCAGCAGTTATTCTAGAAGGGGGCAAGAGACCCAGTACTTC
TRBD2	TRBV6-1	TRBJ2-3	-	CASSEVGTPRGSAQYF	TGTGCCAGCAGTGAAGTAGGGACTCCGCGGGGGTCGGCGCAGTATTTT
-	TRBV6-5	TRBJ2-7	few	CASSYFKIGEQYF	TGTGCCAGCAGTTACTTTAAAATCGGCGAGCAGTACTTC
TRBD2	TRBV6-2/TRBV6-3	TRBJ2-3	-	CASSTRLAGSTDTQYF	TGTGCCAGCAGTACACGACTAGCGGGGAGCACAGATACGCAGTATTTT
-	TRBV30	TRBJ2-1	few	CAREASVRNGEQFF	TGTGCCCGAGAAGCTAGCGTACGAAATGGCGAGCAGTTCTTC
-	TRBV12-3/TRBV12-4	TRBJ2-3	few	CASTSLGGYTDTQYF	TGTGCCAGCACCTCTCTCGGCGGTTACACAGATACGCAGTATTTT
-	TRBV5-1	TRBJ1-6	-	CASTDPQGMAPLHF	TGCGCCAGCACCGATCCCCAAGGGATGGCACCCCTCCACTTT
-	TRBV7-6	TRBJ2-5	few	CASSLPEKTQYF	TGTGCCAGCAGCTTACCCGAGAAGACCCAGTACTTC
TRBD1	TRBV4-2	TRBJ1-2	few	CASSQGSTGANYGYTF	TGTGCCAGCAGCCAAGGCTCCACAGGGGCGAACTATGGCTACACCTTC
-	TRBV9	TRBJ1-2	few	CASSVDGGEYGYTF	TGTGCCAGCAGCGTAGACGGAGGTGAATATGGCTACACCTTC
TRBD1	TRBV24-1	TRBJ2-2	-	CATSDLGQGQTGELFF	TGTGCCACCAGTGATTTGGGGCAGGGACAGACCGGGGAGCTGTTTTTT
-	TRBV2	TRBJ1-6	-	CASRFNRVGNSPLHF	TGTGCCAGCAGATTCAACAGGGTCGGTAATTCACCCCTCCACTTT
TRBD2	TRBV12-3/TRBV12-4	TRBJ2-3	-	CASRPAGVTDTQYF	TGTGCCAGCAGGCCAGCGGGGGTAACAGATACGCAGTATTTT
-	TRBV5-4	TRBJ1-2	few	CASSRSTGQANYGYTF	TGTGCCAGCAGCCGATCGACAGGCCAAGCTAACTATGGCTACACCTTC
-	TRBV12-3/TRBV12-4	TRBJ1-2	many	CASSLSRSYGYTF	TGTGCCAGCAGTTTGAGTAGGAGCTATGGCTACACCTTC
-	TRBV6-2/TRBV6-3	TRBJ2-4	few	CASSYSSPGNIQYF	TGTGCCAGCAGTTATAGCTCACCCGGAAACATTCAGTACTTC
-	TRBV6-5	TRBJ2-7	few	CASSPFDPAPFYEQYF	TGTGCCAGCAGTCCCTTCGACCCAGCACCTTTCTACGAGCAGTACTTC
-	TRBV20-1	TRBJ2-7	few	CSPKQGDEQYF	TGCAGTCCAAAACAGGGCGACGAGCAGTACTTC
-	TRBV15	TRBJ1-1	few	CATSRASNTEAFF	TGTGCCACCAGCAGAGCCTCGAACACTGAAGCTTTCTTT
-	TRBV15	TRBJ1-5	many	CATSRELDYHGNQPQHF	TGTGCCACCAGCAGAGAATTGGATTACCATGGGAATCAGCCCCAGCATTTT